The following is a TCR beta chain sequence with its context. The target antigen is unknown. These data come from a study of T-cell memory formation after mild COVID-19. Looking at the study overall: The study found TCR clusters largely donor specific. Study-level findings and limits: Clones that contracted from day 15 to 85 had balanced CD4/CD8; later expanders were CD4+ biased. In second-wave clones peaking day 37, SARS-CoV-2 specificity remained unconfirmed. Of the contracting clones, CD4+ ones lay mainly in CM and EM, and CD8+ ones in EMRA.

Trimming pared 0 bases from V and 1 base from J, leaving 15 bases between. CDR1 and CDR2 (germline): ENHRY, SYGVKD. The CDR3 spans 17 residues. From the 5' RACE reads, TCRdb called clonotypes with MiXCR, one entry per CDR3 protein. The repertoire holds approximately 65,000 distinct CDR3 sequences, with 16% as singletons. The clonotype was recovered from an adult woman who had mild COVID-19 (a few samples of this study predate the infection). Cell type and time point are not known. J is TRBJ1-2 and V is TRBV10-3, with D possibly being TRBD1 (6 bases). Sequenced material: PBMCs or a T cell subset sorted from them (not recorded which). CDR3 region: CAISESSQGTVNYGYTF. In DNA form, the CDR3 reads TGTGCCATCAGTGAGTCGTCGCAGGGGACCGTTAACTATGGCTACACCTTC.